The 3 T cell receptor beta chains below all came from one sample that was sequenced in a study of T cell repertoires in cytomegalovirus infection. A single record per CDR3 protein comes from TCRdb applying MiXCR to the reads. This sample has around 350,000 distinct CDR3 sequences, with 15% to 20% found just once. Sequencing was carried out using PBMCs. Receptors were obtained from a human donor in good health (CMV status not recorded). Some clones in this sample may be carry-over from other donors' samples.

Comments on this clonotype: At one boundary the junction diverges from the germline segment, which might be a read error. The chain couples TRBV5-3 to TRBJ2-5, with 7 bases matching TRBD1. TRBV5-3 is known as an ORF, though its function is uncertain. The CDR3 has 15 residues. The CDR3 loop reads CASSLPGTAQETQYF. In nucleotides, the CDR3 is TGTGCCAGCAGCTTGCCCGGGACAGCTCAAGAGACCCAGTACTTC.

The sample holds a few counts of this clonotype. The chain combines TRBV27 with TRBJ1-1; D uncertain. V was pared by 5 bases and J by 6 bases, with 13 bases between. This CDR3 is 13 amino acids long. CDR1 and CDR2 (germline): MNHEY, SMNVEV (reference sequence). CDR3 bases: TGTGCCAGCAGTCCCCTTCAACGACCTGAAGCTTTCTTT. This codes for CASSPLQRPEAFF.

The chain has TRBV10-2 and TRBJ1-3; unclear D gene. This CDR3 has 12 residues. V shed 2 bases and J shed 4 bases, with 3 bases lying between them. Germline-derived CDR1 and CDR2 are WSHSY and SAAADI. The CDR3 loop reads CASSEEGNTIYF. The CDR3 bases are TGCGCCAGCAGTGAGGAGGGAAACACCATATATTTT.